What follows are 5 T cell receptor beta chains derived from one specimen sequenced in a study of shared clonotypes between healthy human individuals. Profiling relied on immunoSEQ multiplex PCR, and the TCRdb table lists in-frame clones only, not all of them. The data contain a few hundred thousand clones, 70% to 80% of them singletons. The source material was PBMCs. The receptor source for this set is a woman aged 40 to 50 in good health. Some clones in this sample may be carry-over from other donors' samples.

This clone was observed many times. At the DNA level, this CDR3 is encoded by other sequences in the same sample as well. The chain is built from TRBV7-2 and TRBJ2-7; TRBD1 might be the D (5 bases). This CDR3 comprises 13 residues. CDR1 SGHTA and CDR2 FQGNSA come from the germline V gene. V lost 2 bases, J lost 5 bases, and 10 bases lay in between. For the CDR3, the DNA is TGTGCCAGCAGCTTACAGGGTTCCAACGAGCAGTACTTC. Amino acid sequence: CASSLQGSNEQYF.

This chain uses TRBV27 with TRBJ2-3, with D possibly being TRBD2 (6 bases). The germline V gene encodes CDR1 MNHEY and CDR2 SMNVEV (reference sequence). Trimming stripped 2 bases from V and 0 bases from J, with 12 bases between. This CDR3 spans 16 amino acids. CDR3 residues: CASSLVAGRSTDTQYF. CDR3 coding DNA: TGTGCCAGCAGTTTAGTGGCGGGACGGAGCACAGATACGCAGTATTTT.

The chain is built from TRBV7-2 and TRBJ2-2; no definite D call. Germline CDR1 and CDR2: SGHTA and FQGNSA. The ends were cut back, 7 bases at V and 0 bases at J, with 12 bases in the middle. CDR3 length: 15 residues. Written as DNA, the CDR3 is TGTGCCAGCACCGGGCGGAGATCGAACACCGGGGAGCTGTTTTTT. Its translation is CASTGRRSNTGELFF.

The chain couples TRBV20-1 to TRBJ2-7; D is unresolved. CDR3 length equals 10 residues. V was shortened by 5 bases and J by 3 bases, with 5 bases between the two germline ends. Germline loops: CDR1 DFQATT, CDR2 SNEGSKA (reference sequence). CDR3 sequence reads: CSAFHYEQYF. The CDR3 DNA follows: TGCAGTGCTTTCCACTACGAGCAGTACTTC.

About this clone: Other DNA sequences in this sample translate to the same CDR3. J is TRBJ1-1 and V is TRBV18; D is ambiguous. This CDR3 is built from 13 residues. V lost 0 bases, J lost 2 bases, and 4 bases lay in between. The germline CDR1 and CDR2 sequences are KGHSH and LQKENI. The CDR3 DNA is TGTGCCAGCTCACCACCGGGAAACACTGAAGCTTTCTTT. As protein: CASSPPGNTEAFF. Full variable domain (remainder filled in from reference TRBV18 and TRBJ1-1): NAGVMQNPRHLVRRRGQEARLRCSPMKGHSHVYWYRQLPEEGLKFMVYLQKENIIDESGMPKERFSAEFPKEGPSILRIQQVVRGDSAAYFCASSPPGNTEAFFGQGTRLTVV.